This T cell receptor (beta chain) was found in a study of cytomegalovirus exposure and HLA in healthy donors. In the study overall: Previous work identified roughly 120 million unique TCR beta sequences from about 179 million T cells.

With regard to this clone: Its antigen is unknown.

Germline V CDR1 and CDR2: SNHLY, FYNNEI. The CDR3 extends over 16 amino acids. Losses at the gene ends were 6 bases for V and 5 bases for J; bases not matched to a gene: 10. Study results and limitations: The likely explanation for a cluster of highly shared sequence variants was sequencing artifact.

Primers included in the PCR were 60 Vbeta and 13 Jbeta primers. Measured with immunoSEQ multiplex PCR; TCRdb has only the in-frame clones, and not every one. The sample shows about 130,000 clones, over 70% of them seen only once. This receptor was obtained from a young man in good health and CMV-seropositive. Sequencing was done on a sample of PBMCs. The rearrangement joins TRBV2 to TRBJ2-1, with TRBD1 matching over 10 bases. Here the CDR3 reads CASRSTGGAGDNEQFF. CDR3 in DNA: TGTGCCAGCAGGTCGACAGGGGGCGCTGGGGACAATGAGCAGTTCTTC.